The 15 T cell receptor beta chains reported below all come from one sample, sequenced in a study of CD8 T cells in Susac syndrome (dated by TCRdb to the late 2010s). The library was prepared using the immunoSEQ multiplex PCR assay. RNA was extracted using the RNeasy kit, and roughly 0.5 to 1 ug of the RNA was reverse transcribed with random hexamers. The raw public data were reprocessed by TCRdb itself: fastp quality trimming at Q25, MiXCR clonotype calling, in-frame beta chains only. Entries that share a CDR3 protein sequence are merged under the most common genes and DNA. The sample table shows around 130,000 distinct CDR3 sequences, and under 95% are seen once. Together, the top ten hold approximately 0.24% of the sample. Sequencing used CD8+ T cells from PBMCs. The origin of the receptors is a human donor with multiple sclerosis.

This chain uses TRBV28 with TRBJ2-3; D is perhaps TRBD2 (5 bases). From germline, CDR1 is MDHEN and CDR2 SYDVKM. Between the trimmed V and J ends, which lost 6 bases and 6 bases, there was a span of 19 bases. This CDR3 contains 15 residues. The CDR3 DNA is TGTGCCAGCAGGCCTCGGGGTGAGGGTTCGGATACGCAGTATTTT. It translates to CASRPRGEGSDTQYF.

The V call is TRBV4-2, the J call TRBJ2-1; 12 bases match TRBD2. The CDR3 consists of 17 residues. Looked up from germline, CDR1 is LGHNA and CDR2 is YNFKEQ. Trimming cost V 0 bases and J 2 bases; bases outside gene matches: 2. CDR3 sequence: CASSQDRTSGTYNEQFF. The CDR3 nucleotides read TGTGCCAGCAGCCAAGATAGGACTAGCGGGACCTACAATGAGCAGTTCTTC.

This clonotype is a singleton in its sample. The V gene is TRBV12-3 or TRBV12-4, the J gene TRBJ2-2; D possibly corresponds to TRBD1 (5 bases). This CDR3 region has 16 residues. V lost 1 base, J lost 0 bases, and 9 bases lay in between. The CDR3 DNA sequence: TGTGCCAGCAGTTTAGGACAGACCTCGAACACCGGGGAGCTGTTTTTT. As protein: CASSLGQTSNTGELFF.

This chain links TRBV28 with TRBJ2-4, with 9 bases that match TRBD1. V shed 3 bases and J 10 bases; nucleotides not matched to a gene: 16. The CDR3 spans 17 residues. CDR1 is MDHEN and CDR2 is SYDVKM in the germline V gene. CDR3 loop: CASSFEGTADRGGIQYF. In DNA, the CDR3 is TGTGCCAGCAGTTTTGAGGGTACCGCGGACAGGGGAGGAATTCAGTACTTC.

This clonotype was counted a single time. The J gene is TRBJ2-1, the V gene TRBV19; TRBD2 matches at 14 bases. There are 17 residues in the CDR3. Germline V CDR1 and CDR2: LNHDA, SQIVND (reference sequence). The V segment lost 6 bases and the J segment 7 bases; nucleotides outside the gene matches: 11. The CDR3 loop is CASSPGLAGVWRNEQFF. CDR3 sequence (DNA): TGTGCCAGTAGCCCGGGACTAGCGGGAGTTTGGAGGAATGAGCAGTTCTTC.

The chain joins TRBV3-1 to TRBJ2-1; the match to TRBD2 covers 7 bases. Trimming at V came to 3 bases and at J to 1 base, leaving 6 bases not matched to a gene. The CDR3 runs 16 residues. Germline lookup yields CDR1 LGHDT and CDR2 YNNKEL (reference sequence). This chain's CDR3 is CASSHVAGESYNEQFF. In DNA, the CDR3 is TGTGCCAGCAGCCATGTTGCGGGAGAGTCCTACAATGAGCAGTTCTTC.

The chain is built from TRBV3-1 and TRBJ1-1; 8 bases map to TRBD1. From germline, CDR1 is LGHDT and CDR2 YNNKEL (reference sequence). This CDR3 has 15 residues. V lost 4 bases, J lost 8 bases, and 12 bases stayed unmatched. CDR3 sequence (DNA): TGTGCCAGCAGCCGATCCAGGACAGGGAGTAGAGAAGCTTTCTTT. It yields the protein CASSRSRTGSREAFF.

The V and J genes are TRBV12-3 or TRBV12-4 and TRBJ2-7, with D tentatively TRBD1 (6 bases). The CDR3 extends over 11 amino acids. The V end lost 4 bases, the J end lost 12 bases, and 13 bases lay between the germline ends. The CDR3 region is CASSSGTLPYF. As DNA, the CDR3 is TGTGCCAGCAGTTCGGGGACACTTCCGTACTTC.

The CDR3: CASSDQRDLGLSGANVLTF. CDR3 nucleotides: TGTGCCAGCAGCGACCAGAGGGACCTGGGACTCTCTGGGGCCAACGTCCTGACTTTC. The V call is TRBV13, the J call TRBJ2-6; weak D call: TRBD2 (6 bases). V was shortened by 5 bases and J by 0 bases, with 20 bases between the two germline ends. Germline CDR1 PRHDT, CDR2 FYEKMQ (reference sequence). CDR3 length: 19 amino acids. The whole variable domain, filled in from reference TRBV13 and TRBJ2-6, reads AAGVIQSPRHLIKEKRETATLKCYPIPRHDTVYWYQQGPGQDPQFLISFYEKMQSDKGSIPDRFSAQQFSDYHSELNMSSLELGDSALYFCASSDQRDLGLSGANVLTFGAGSRLTVL.

The chain is built from TRBV5-1 and TRBJ2-1, with 8 bases that match TRBD2. Looked up from germline, CDR1 is SGHRS and CDR2 is YFSETQ. The CDR3 is 14 amino acids. J lost 3 bases, V lost 5 bases, and 4 bases had no gene match. This CDR3 is CASRTSGGYNEQFF. DNA of the CDR3: TGCGCCAGCAGAACTAGCGGTGGCTACAATGAGCAGTTCTTC.

This chain links TRBV20-1 with TRBJ1-3; D gene unclear. The V end lost 5 bases, the J end lost 4 bases, and 9 bases lay between the germline ends. The CDR3 covers 12 residues. Germline loops: CDR1 DFQATT, CDR2 SNEGSKA (reference sequence). The CDR3 DNA follows: TGCAGTGCTGAGACGGTGGGAAACACCATATATTTT. Its protein product is CSAETVGNTIYF.

The chain combines TRBV30 with TRBJ2-1; weak D call: TRBD2 (6 bases). The germline V gene has CDR1 GTSNPN and CDR2 SVGIG (reference sequence). CDR3 size: 12 residues. V lost 6 bases, J lost 7 bases, and 13 bases lay in between. The CDR3 is CACWDFSNEQFF. In DNA, the CDR3 is TGTGCCTGTTGGGACTTCTCAAATGAGCAGTTCTTC.

The chain uses TRBV5-6 and TRBJ2-2; 9 nucleotides line up with TRBD2. The CDR3 runs 13 residues. The V segment lost 7 bases and the J segment 6 bases; nucleotides outside the gene matches: 4. Germline-derived CDR1 and CDR2 are SGHDT and YYEEEE. For the CDR3, the DNA is TGTGCCAGCCGAATAGCGGGAGCCGGGGAGCTGTTTTTT. It encodes CASRIAGAGELFF. The complete variable domain, with remaining parts taken from reference TRBV5-6 and TRBJ2-2, reads DAGVTQSPTHLIKTRGQQVTLRCSPKSGHDTVSWYQQALGQGPQFIFQYYEEEERQRGNFPDRFSGHQFPNYSSELNVNALLLGDSALYLCASRIAGAGELFFGEGSRLTVL.

A single count supports this clonotype. Here the CDR3 DNA reads TGTGCCTGGACGTGGGAAAACGCCCTCTATGGCTACACCTTC. Translating it yields CAWTWENALYGYTF. The chain couples TRBV30 to TRBJ1-2; D ambiguous. The CDR3 runs 14 residues. V shed 4 bases and J shed 4 bases, with 16 bases lying between them. The V gene's germline CDR1 is GTSNPN and CDR2 SVGIG (reference sequence). Full variable domain (outside the CDR3, taken from reference TRBV30 and TRBJ1-2): SQTIHQWPATLVQPVGSPLSLECTVEGTSNPNLYWYRQAAGRGLQLLFYSVGIGQISSEVPQNLSASRPQDRQFILSSKKLLLSDSGFYLCAWTWENALYGYTFGSGTRLTVV.

This rearrangement joins TRBV29-1 to TRBJ2-2; 9 bases are shared with TRBD2. The CDR3 contains 16 residues. The V gene end was trimmed by 6 bases and the J gene end by 5 bases; junction bases not matched to a gene: 13. Germline CDR1 SQVTM, CDR2 ANQGSEA. CDR3: CSVEGSAGGYTGELFF. In nucleotides, the CDR3 is TGCAGCGTCGAGGGGTCCGCGGGAGGGTATACCGGGGAGCTGTTTTTT.